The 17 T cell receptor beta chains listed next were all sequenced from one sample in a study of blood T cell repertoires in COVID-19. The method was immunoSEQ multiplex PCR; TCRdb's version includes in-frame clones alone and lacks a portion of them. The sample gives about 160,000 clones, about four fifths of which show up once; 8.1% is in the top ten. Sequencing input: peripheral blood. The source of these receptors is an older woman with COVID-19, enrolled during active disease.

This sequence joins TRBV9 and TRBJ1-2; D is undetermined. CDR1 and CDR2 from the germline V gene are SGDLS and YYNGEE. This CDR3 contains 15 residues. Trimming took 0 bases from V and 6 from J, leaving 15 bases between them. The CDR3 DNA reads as TGTGCCAGCAGCGTAGAAGGTTTTCTAGGCAATGGCTACACCTTC. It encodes CASSVEGFLGNGYTF.

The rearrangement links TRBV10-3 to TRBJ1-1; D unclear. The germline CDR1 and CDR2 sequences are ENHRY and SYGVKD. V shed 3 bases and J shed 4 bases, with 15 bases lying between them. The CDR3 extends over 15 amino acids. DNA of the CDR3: TGTGCCATCAGTGAATGGTCGGGGTCGGGCACTGAAGCTTTCTTT. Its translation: CAISEWSGSGTEAFF.

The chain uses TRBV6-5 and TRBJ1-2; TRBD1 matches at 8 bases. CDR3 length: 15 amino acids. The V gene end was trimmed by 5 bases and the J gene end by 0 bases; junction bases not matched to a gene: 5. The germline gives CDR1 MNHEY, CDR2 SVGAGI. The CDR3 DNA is TGTGCCAGCAGTAGACAGGGGCCTGCTAACTATGGCTACACCTTC. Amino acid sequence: CASSRQGPANYGYTF.

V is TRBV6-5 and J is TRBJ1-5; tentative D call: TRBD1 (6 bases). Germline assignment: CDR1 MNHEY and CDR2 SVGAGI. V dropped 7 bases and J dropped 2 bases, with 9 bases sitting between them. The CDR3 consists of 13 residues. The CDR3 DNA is TGTGCCAGCAAACCAGGGGGCAATCAGCCCCAGCATTTT. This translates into CASKPGGNQPQHF.

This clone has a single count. The CDR3 nucleotides are TGTGCCAGCAGCCTTCTTTCCCAGACTAGCTGGCCCGGGGAGCTGTTTTTT. Translation: CASSLLSQTSWPGELFF. V gene TRBV3-1 (or the pseudogene TRBV3-2) combines with J gene TRBJ2-2; TRBD2 agrees at 7 bases. V dropped 4 bases and J dropped 6; count of bases not matched to a gene: 14. The CDR3 consists of 17 residues. Germline-derived CDR1 and CDR2 are LGHDT and YNNKEL (reference sequence).

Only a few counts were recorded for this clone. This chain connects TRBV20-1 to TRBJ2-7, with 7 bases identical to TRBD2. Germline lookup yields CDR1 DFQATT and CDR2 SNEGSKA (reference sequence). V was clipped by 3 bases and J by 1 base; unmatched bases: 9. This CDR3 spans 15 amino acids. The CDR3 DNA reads TGCAGTGCTAGTTACGGCGGGAGTCAGTCCTACGAGCAGTACTTC. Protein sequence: CSASYGGSQSYEQYF.

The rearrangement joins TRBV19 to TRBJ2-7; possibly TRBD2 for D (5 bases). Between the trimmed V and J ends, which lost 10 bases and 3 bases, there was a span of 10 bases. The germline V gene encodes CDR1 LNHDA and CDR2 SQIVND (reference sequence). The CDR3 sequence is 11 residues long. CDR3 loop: CATRSGYEQYF. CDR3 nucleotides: TGTGCCACCAGGAGCGGCTACGAGCAGTACTTC. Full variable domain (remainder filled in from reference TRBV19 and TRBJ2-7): DGGITQSPKYLFRKEGQNVTLSCEQNLNHDAMYWYRQDPGQGLRLIYYSQIVNDFQKGDIAEGYSVSREKKESFPLTVTSAQKNPTAFYLCATRSGYEQYFGPGTRLTVT.

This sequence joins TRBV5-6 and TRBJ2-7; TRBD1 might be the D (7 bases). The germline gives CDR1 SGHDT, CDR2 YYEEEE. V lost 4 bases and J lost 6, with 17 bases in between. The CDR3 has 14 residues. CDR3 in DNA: TGTGCCAGCAGCGTAGGGGGCTCGGAGGGCGAGCAGTACGTC. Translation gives CASSVGGSEGEQYV.

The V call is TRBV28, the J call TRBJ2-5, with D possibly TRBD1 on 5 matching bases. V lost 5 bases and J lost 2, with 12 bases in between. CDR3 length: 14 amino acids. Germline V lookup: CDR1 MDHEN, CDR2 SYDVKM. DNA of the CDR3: TGTGCCAGCAGTCCACAGGATAATCAAGAGACCCAGTACTTC. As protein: CASSPQDNQETQYF.

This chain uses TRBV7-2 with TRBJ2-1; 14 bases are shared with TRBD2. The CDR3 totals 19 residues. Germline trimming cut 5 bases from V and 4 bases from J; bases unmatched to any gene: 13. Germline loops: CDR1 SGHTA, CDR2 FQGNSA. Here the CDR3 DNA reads TGTGCCAGCAGCCGCCTACATCGGGGACTAGCGGGAGTGTACAATGAGCAGTTCTTC. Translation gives CASSRLHRGLAGVYNEQFF.

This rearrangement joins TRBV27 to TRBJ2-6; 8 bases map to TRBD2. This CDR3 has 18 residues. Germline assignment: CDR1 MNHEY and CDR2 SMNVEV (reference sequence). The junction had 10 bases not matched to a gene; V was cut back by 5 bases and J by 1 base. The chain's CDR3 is CASSPSLRGASGANVLTF. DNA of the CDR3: TGTGCCAGCAGTCCCTCTTTGCGGGGGGCATCTGGGGCCAACGTCCTGACTTTC. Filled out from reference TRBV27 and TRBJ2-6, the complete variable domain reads EAQVTQNPRYLITVTGKKLTVTCSQNMNHEYMSWYRQDPGLGLRQIYYSMNVEVTDKGDVPEGYKVSRKEKRNFPLILESPSPNQTSLYFCASSPSLRGASGANVLTFGAGSRLTVL.

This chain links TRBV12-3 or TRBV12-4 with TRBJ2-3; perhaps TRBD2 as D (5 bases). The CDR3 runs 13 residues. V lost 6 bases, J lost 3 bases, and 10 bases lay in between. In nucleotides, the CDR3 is TGTGCCAGCAGGGGCCCGGGGACAGATACGCAGTATTTT. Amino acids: CASRGPGTDTQYF.

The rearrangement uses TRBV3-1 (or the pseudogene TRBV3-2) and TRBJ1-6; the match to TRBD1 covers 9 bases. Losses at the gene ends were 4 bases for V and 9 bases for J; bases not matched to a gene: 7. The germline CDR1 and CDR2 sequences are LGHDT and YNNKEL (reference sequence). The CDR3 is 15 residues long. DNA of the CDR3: TGTGCCAGCAGCCGAAAACAACAGGGGGCTTCACCCCTCCACTTT. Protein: CASSRKQQGASPLHF.

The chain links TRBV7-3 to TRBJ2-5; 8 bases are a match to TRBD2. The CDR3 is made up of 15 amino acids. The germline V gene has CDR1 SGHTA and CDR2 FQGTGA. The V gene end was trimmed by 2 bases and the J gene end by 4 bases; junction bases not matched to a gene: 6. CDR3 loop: CASSLSGGAGETQYF. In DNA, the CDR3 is TGTGCCAGCAGCTTATCCGGGGGGGCCGGAGAGACCCAGTACTTC.

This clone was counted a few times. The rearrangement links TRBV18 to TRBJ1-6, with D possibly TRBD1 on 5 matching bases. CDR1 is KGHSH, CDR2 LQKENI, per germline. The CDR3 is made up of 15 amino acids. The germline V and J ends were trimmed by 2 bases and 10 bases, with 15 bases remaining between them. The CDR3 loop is CASSPGQGLGSPLHF. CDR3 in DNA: TGTGCCAGCTCACCAGGGCAGGGTTTGGGCTCACCCCTCCACTTT. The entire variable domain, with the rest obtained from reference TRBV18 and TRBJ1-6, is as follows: NAGVMQNPRHLVRRRGQEARLRCSPMKGHSHVYWYRQLPEEGLKFMVYLQKENIIDESGMPKERFSAEFPKEGPSILRIQQVVRGDSAAYFCASSPGQGLGSPLHFGNGTRLTVT.

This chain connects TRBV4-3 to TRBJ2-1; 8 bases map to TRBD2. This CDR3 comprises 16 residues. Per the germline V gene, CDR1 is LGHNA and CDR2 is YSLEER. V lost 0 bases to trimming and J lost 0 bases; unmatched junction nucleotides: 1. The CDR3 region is CASSQDLAGSYNEQFF. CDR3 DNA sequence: TGCGCCAGCAGCCAAGACCTAGCGGGCTCCTACAATGAGCAGTTCTTC.

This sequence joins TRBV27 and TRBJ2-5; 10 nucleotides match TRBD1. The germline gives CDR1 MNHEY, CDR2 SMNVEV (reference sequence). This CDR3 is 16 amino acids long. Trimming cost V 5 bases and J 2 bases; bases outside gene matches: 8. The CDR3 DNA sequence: TGTGCCAGCAGTCGCCGGGACAGGGGCCTTCAAGAGACCCAGTACTTC. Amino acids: CASSRRDRGLQETQYF.